The clone carrying this T cell receptor (beta chain) showed up many times. TCR beta CDR3 regions were amplified from RNA. TCR CDR3 regions were first amplified by RT-PCR with HTBI primers. TCRdb re-derived calls from the multiplex PCR reads in MiXCR, one entry per CDR3 protein. The data show some 560,000 distinct CDR3 sequences, 14% seen once. V gave up 3 bases and J gave up 6 bases; unmatched junction bases: 2. From germline, CDR1 is SGHRS and CDR2 YFSETQ. The CDR3 totals 14 residues. This sample stems from a study of T cells in Graves' hyperthyroidism and ophthalmopathy. Study-wide background: Peripheral blood was secured at the point of initial diagnosis, before any treatment.

Newly diagnosed hyperthyroidism patients aged 18 to 65 years had disease lasting under 2 months. Isolation of PBMCs was performed on 10 ml fresh peripheral blood. The rearrangement links TRBV5-1 to TRBJ2-1, with TRBD2 matching 11 bases. Sequencing was done on a sample of blood. The receptor's source is a woman aged 35 to 49 with Graves' hyperthyroidism. Here the CDR3 reads CASSWTSGSNEQFF. As DNA, the CDR3 is TGCGCCAGCAGCTGGACTAGCGGGTCCAATGAGCAGTTCTTC.